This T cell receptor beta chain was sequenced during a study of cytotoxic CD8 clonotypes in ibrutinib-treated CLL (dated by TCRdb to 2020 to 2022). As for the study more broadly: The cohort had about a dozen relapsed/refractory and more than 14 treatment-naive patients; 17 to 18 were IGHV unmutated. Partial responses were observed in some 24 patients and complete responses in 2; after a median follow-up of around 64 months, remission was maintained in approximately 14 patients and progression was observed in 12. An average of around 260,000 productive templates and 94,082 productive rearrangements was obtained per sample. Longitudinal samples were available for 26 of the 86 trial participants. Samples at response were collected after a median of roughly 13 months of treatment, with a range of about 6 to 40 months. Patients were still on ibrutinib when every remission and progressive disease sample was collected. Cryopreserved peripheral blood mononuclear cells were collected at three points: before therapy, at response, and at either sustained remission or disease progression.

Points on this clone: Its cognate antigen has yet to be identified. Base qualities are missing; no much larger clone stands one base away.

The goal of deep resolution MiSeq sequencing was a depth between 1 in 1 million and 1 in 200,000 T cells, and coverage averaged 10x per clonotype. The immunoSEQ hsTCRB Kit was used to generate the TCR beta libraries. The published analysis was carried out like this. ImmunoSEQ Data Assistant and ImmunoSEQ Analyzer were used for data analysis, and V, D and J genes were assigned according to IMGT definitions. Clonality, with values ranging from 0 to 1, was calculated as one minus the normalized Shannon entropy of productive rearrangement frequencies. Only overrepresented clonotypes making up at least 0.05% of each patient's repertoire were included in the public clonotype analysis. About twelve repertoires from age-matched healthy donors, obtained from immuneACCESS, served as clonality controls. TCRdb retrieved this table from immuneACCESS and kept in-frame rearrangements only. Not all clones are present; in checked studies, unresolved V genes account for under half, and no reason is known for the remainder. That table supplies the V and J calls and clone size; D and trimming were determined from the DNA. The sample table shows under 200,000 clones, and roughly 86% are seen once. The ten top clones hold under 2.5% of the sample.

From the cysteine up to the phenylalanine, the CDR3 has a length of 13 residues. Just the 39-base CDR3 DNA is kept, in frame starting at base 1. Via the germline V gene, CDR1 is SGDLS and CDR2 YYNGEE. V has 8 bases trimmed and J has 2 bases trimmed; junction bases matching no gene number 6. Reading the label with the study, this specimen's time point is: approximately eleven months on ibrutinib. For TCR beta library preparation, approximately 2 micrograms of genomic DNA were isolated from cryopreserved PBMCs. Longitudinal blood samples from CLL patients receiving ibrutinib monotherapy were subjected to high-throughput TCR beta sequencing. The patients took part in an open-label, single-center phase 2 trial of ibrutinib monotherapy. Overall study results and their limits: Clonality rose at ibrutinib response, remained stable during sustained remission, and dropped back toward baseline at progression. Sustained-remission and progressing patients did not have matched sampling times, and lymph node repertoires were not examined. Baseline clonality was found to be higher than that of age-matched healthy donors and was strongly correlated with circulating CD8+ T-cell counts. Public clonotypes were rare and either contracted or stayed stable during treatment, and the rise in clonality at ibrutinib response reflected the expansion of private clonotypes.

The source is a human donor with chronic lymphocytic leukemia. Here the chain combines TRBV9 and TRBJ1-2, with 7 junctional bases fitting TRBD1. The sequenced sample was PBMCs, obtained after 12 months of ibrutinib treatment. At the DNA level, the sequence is TGTGCCAGTGCGACAGGGAAGAACTATGGCTACACCTTC. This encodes CASATGKNYGYTF. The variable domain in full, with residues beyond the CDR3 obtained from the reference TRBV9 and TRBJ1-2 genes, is DSGVTQTPKHLITATGQRVTLRCSPRSGDLSVYWYQQSLDQGLQFLIQYYNGEERAKGNILERFSAQQFPDLHSELNLSSLELGDSALYFCASATGKNYGYTFGSGTRLTVV.